Listed below are T cell receptor beta chains from one sample, sequenced in a study of cytomegalovirus exposure and HLA in healthy donors. Some clones are missing from TCRdb's copy, which holds only in-frame ones; the method was immunoSEQ multiplex PCR. The sample shows under 250,000 clones, approximately 87% of them seen only once. The sample comprised PBMCs. Receptors originate from a woman aged 18-29 years in good health and CMV-seronegative. Both conserved end residues are trimmed from each CDR3. The order of the fields is V gene, D gene, CDR3 protein. A D gene is named only where the DNA matches it firmly.

>TRBV4-1|.
ASSQGDTQY
>TRBV6-1|TRBD2
ASSDRGRAVDTQY
>TRBV29-1|.
SVELAANYGYT
>TRBV6-5|.
ASSYRQGEAF
>TRBV4-2|TRBD2
ATRLAGGRDEQF
>TRBV2|TRBD1
ASSEDRGTEKLF
>TRBV2|TRBD1
ASSLTGGDTEAF
>TRBV15|.
ATTSWGEGTDTQY
>TRBV11-2|.
ASSLEGSNQPQH
>TRBV28|.
ASGPELNEKLF
>TRBV18|.
ASSATVSEETQY